A selection of T cell receptor beta chains follows, all from one sample in a study of T cells in Graves' hyperthyroidism and ophthalmopathy. TCRdb passed the multiplex PCR reads through MiXCR, listing each CDR3 protein once. The table includes 600,000 or so distinct CDR3 sequences, roughly 15% detected once. The sequencing input was blood. The receptors were gathered from a woman aged 45 to 65 with Graves' ophthalmopathy. Both conserved end residues are part of each CDR3. The order of the fields is clone size, V gene, D gene, J gene, CDR3 DNA, CDR3 protein. D genes are given only for firm matches. Clone size, where shown, is once, few, many, or a class for clones that have expanded.

abundance: many; v_gene: TRBV18; d_gene: -; j_gene: TRBJ2-1; CDR3nt: TGTGCCAGCTCACCCGTACTGAGCGCCTCCTACAATGAGCAGTTCTTC; CDR3aa: CASSPVLSASYNEQFF
abundance: many; v_gene: TRBV7-9; d_gene: -; j_gene: TRBJ1-2; CDR3nt: TGTGCCAGCAACTTACTCCTGAGTGACTATGGCTACACCTTC; CDR3aa: CASNLLLSDYGYTF
abundance: many; v_gene: TRBV3-1; d_gene: -; j_gene: TRBJ1-2; CDR3nt: TGTGCCAGCAGCCAAGACACCGGGACAACCAACCATGGCTACACCTTC; CDR3aa: CASSQDTGTTNHGYTF
abundance: many; v_gene: TRBV18; d_gene: -; j_gene: TRBJ1-5; CDR3nt: TGTGCCAGCTCACCAGTTGACTCAGATCAGCCCCAGCATTTT; CDR3aa: CASSPVDSDQPQHF
abundance: once; v_gene: TRBV7-3; d_gene: -; j_gene: TRBJ1-1; CDR3nt: TGTGCCAGCAGCCTATCGGGAAGGGGGGGTAGTCGAGCTTTCTTT; CDR3aa: CASSLSGRGGSRAFF
abundance: -; v_gene: TRBV10-3; d_gene: -; j_gene: TRBJ2-5; CDR3nt: TGTGCCACCATGCCCGACCGACCCAACGGGGAGACCCAGTACTTC; CDR3aa: CATMPDRPNGETQYF
abundance: -; v_gene: TRBV5-4; d_gene: TRBD2; j_gene: TRBJ2-3; CDR3nt: TGTGCCAGCAGCTTGGTTGTGGCTAGCGGGAGTATCACAGATACGCAGTATTTT; CDR3aa: CASSLVVASGSITDTQYF
abundance: many; v_gene: TRBV2; d_gene: TRBD2; j_gene: TRBJ2-2; CDR3nt: TGTGCCAGCAGTGAAGCAGCGGCGGGAGGCCAACATCTTACGAACACCGGGGAGCTGTTTTTT; CDR3aa: CASSEAAAGGQHLTNTGELFF
abundance: many; v_gene: TRBV28; d_gene: -; j_gene: TRBJ2-5; CDR3nt: TGTGCCAGCAGTTTAGGGGGAGAGGAGACCCAGTACTTC; CDR3aa: CASSLGGEETQYF
abundance: -; v_gene: TRBV29-1; d_gene: TRBD2; j_gene: TRBJ2-5; CDR3nt: TGCAGCGTTGGTAGCCGGGGGGGCCCTAGCGTAGAGACCCAGTACTTC; CDR3aa: CSVGSRGGPSVETQYF
abundance: -; v_gene: TRBV28; d_gene: -; j_gene: TRBJ2-2; CDR3nt: TGTGCCAGCAGTATCGACAGTTCGAACACCGGGGAGCTGTTTTTT; CDR3aa: CASSIDSSNTGELFF
abundance: many; v_gene: TRBV20-1; d_gene: -; j_gene: TRBJ2-7; CDR3nt: TGCAGTGCGCGATACCGGGACCCCTACGAGCAGTACTTC; CDR3aa: CSARYRDPYEQYF
abundance: many; v_gene: TRBV27; d_gene: -; j_gene: TRBJ2-1; CDR3nt: TGTGCCAGCAGCTTCAGGGTTCAAGTGGCCTACAATGAGCAGTTCTTC; CDR3aa: CASSFRVQVAYNEQFF
abundance: few; v_gene: TRBV19; d_gene: -; j_gene: TRBJ1-2; CDR3nt: TGTGCCAGTAGTATACGCAGGGAGGGCTACACCTTC; CDR3aa: CASSIRREGYTF
abundance: many; v_gene: TRBV20-1; d_gene: TRBD1; j_gene: TRBJ2-1; CDR3nt: TGCAGTGCTCCTCGACAGGGGGCTTACAATGAGCAGTTCTTC; CDR3aa: CSAPRQGAYNEQFF
abundance: -; v_gene: TRBV15; d_gene: -; j_gene: TRBJ2-2; CDR3nt: TGTGCCACCAGCAGACCCCCCGGGGAGCTGTTTTTT; CDR3aa: CATSRPPGELFF
abundance: many; v_gene: TRBV28; d_gene: TRBD1; j_gene: TRBJ2-2; CDR3nt: TGTGCCAGCAGTTTTCCAGGGACAGGGTTGGCCGGGGAGCTGTTTTTT; CDR3aa: CASSFPGTGLAGELFF
abundance: many; v_gene: TRBV28; d_gene: TRBD1; j_gene: TRBJ2-7; CDR3nt: TGTGCCAGCAGTTTAGGGACAGGGGCTCGGGAGCAGTACTTC; CDR3aa: CASSLGTGAREQYF
abundance: many; v_gene: TRBV10-3; d_gene: TRBD1; j_gene: TRBJ2-1; CDR3nt: TGTGCCATCAGTCCGGGACAGGGGGCCGATGAGCAGTTCTTC; CDR3aa: CAISPGQGADEQFF
abundance: many; v_gene: TRBV3-1; d_gene: TRBD1; j_gene: TRBJ1-4; CDR3nt: TGTGCCAGCAGCCAGACAGGGGGCACGTCTAATGAAAAACTGTTTTTT; CDR3aa: CASSQTGGTSNEKLFF
abundance: many; v_gene: TRBV28; d_gene: -; j_gene: TRBJ2-7; CDR3nt: TGTGCCAGCAGTATTGACGGAGGTTGGTACTTC; CDR3aa: CASSIDGGWYF
abundance: few; v_gene: TRBV24-1; d_gene: -; j_gene: TRBJ2-6; CDR3nt: TGTGCCACCAGTCTCGGCTCTGGGGCCAACGTCCTGACTTTC; CDR3aa: CATSLGSGANVLTF
abundance: few; v_gene: TRBV19; d_gene: -; j_gene: TRBJ1-2; CDR3nt: TGTGCCAGTATTGGGACCCTTGATGGCTACACCTTC; CDR3aa: CASIGTLDGYTF
abundance: -; v_gene: TRBV27; d_gene: -; j_gene: TRBJ2-2; CDR3nt: TGTGCCAGCAGTTTCTCTTCAGGCGCTAGTCGTACCGGGGAGCTGTTTTTT; CDR3aa: CASSFSSGASRTGELFF
abundance: many; v_gene: TRBV28; d_gene: -; j_gene: TRBJ2-7; CDR3nt: TGTGCCAGCAGTTTATTGAGATTCGAGCAGTACTTC; CDR3aa: CASSLLRFEQYF
abundance: many; v_gene: TRBV7-2; d_gene: TRBD2; j_gene: TRBJ2-3; CDR3nt: TGTGCCAGCAGCCCCGGACTAGCGGGAGGGGCAGATACGCAGTATTTT; CDR3aa: CASSPGLAGGADTQYF
abundance: many; v_gene: TRBV24-1; d_gene: TRBD2; j_gene: TRBJ2-3; CDR3nt: TGTGCCACCAGTGATGAAGGGACTAGCGCCACAGATACGCAGTATTTT; CDR3aa: CATSDEGTSATDTQYF
abundance: few; v_gene: TRBV6-5; d_gene: -; j_gene: TRBJ2-5; CDR3nt: TGTGCCAGCAGTTACTCGACGGCTAGTCAGGTGTCCCAGTACTTC; CDR3aa: CASSYSTASQVSQYF
abundance: many; v_gene: TRBV18; d_gene: -; j_gene: TRBJ1-1; CDR3nt: TGTGCCAGCAGCCAAGGGGCTATGAACACTGAAGCTTTCTTT; CDR3aa: CASSQGAMNTEAFF
abundance: many; v_gene: TRBV18; d_gene: -; j_gene: TRBJ1-1; CDR3nt: TGTGCCAGCTCACCAATTGAGTTTGAAGCTTTCTTT; CDR3aa: CASSPIEFEAFF
abundance: many; v_gene: TRBV11-2; d_gene: TRBD2; j_gene: TRBJ2-3; CDR3nt: TGTGCCAGCAGCTTAGATGCTAGCGGGATCTCAGATACGCAGTATTTT; CDR3aa: CASSLDASGISDTQYF
abundance: many; v_gene: TRBV11-3; d_gene: -; j_gene: TRBJ2-7; CDR3nt: TGTGCCAGCAGCTTACAGGGAAGCGAGCAGTACTTC; CDR3aa: CASSLQGSEQYF
abundance: many; v_gene: TRBV30; d_gene: -; j_gene: TRBJ1-1; CDR3nt: TGTGCCTGGAGTGTTGGACCGAACACTGAAGCTTTCTTT; CDR3aa: CAWSVGPNTEAFF
abundance: many; v_gene: TRBV20-1; d_gene: -; j_gene: TRBJ2-1; CDR3nt: TGCAGTGCTAGAGATGGGGGCAAACTAAGCTCCTACAATGAGCAGTTCTTC; CDR3aa: CSARDGGKLSSYNEQFF
abundance: many; v_gene: TRBV18; d_gene: -; j_gene: TRBJ1-1; CDR3nt: TGTGCCAGCTCACCATTAGGCAGTAAGAACACTGAAGCTTTCTTT; CDR3aa: CASSPLGSKNTEAFF
abundance: many; v_gene: TRBV12-3/TRBV12-4; d_gene: TRBD2; j_gene: TRBJ2-1; CDR3nt: TGTGCCAGCAGTTTAGATGGGACTAGCGGGAGGAATGAGCAGTTCTTC; CDR3aa: CASSLDGTSGRNEQFF
abundance: many; v_gene: TRBV30; d_gene: -; j_gene: TRBJ1-2; CDR3nt: TGTGCCTGGAGAAATGAGGGGGGAATCGGGGGCTACACCTTC; CDR3aa: CAWRNEGGIGGYTF
abundance: many; v_gene: TRBV5-4; d_gene: -; j_gene: TRBJ2-1; CDR3nt: TGTGCCAGCAGCTTGTATGGGGAACGGGGACCTTACAATGAGCAGTTCTTC; CDR3aa: CASSLYGERGPYNEQFF
abundance: few; v_gene: TRBV6-2/TRBV6-3; d_gene: -; j_gene: TRBJ2-1; CDR3nt: TGTGCCAGCAGTTACCGAGGTCTCGATGAGCAGTTCTTC; CDR3aa: CASSYRGLDEQFF
abundance: many; v_gene: TRBV6-6; d_gene: -; j_gene: TRBJ1-2; CDR3nt: TGTGCCAGCAGTTACTCGGGAGGCCGCTATGGCTACACCTTC; CDR3aa: CASSYSGGRYGYTF
abundance: many; v_gene: TRBV7-3; d_gene: -; j_gene: TRBJ2-1; CDR3nt: TGTGCCAGCAGCCCGACAGGGAGGTTGAGCGATGAGCAGTTCTTC; CDR3aa: CASSPTGRLSDEQFF
abundance: many; v_gene: TRBV7-3; d_gene: TRBD2; j_gene: TRBJ2-1; CDR3nt: TGTGCCAGCAGCCCCCAGGGGCTAGCGGGAGGGGGGTACAATGAGCAGTTCTTC; CDR3aa: CASSPQGLAGGGYNEQFF
abundance: many; v_gene: TRBV28; d_gene: -; j_gene: TRBJ2-1; CDR3nt: TGTGCCAGCAGTTTTGGGCCCAAGTACAATGAGCAGTTCTTC; CDR3aa: CASSFGPKYNEQFF
abundance: many; v_gene: TRBV7-3; d_gene: -; j_gene: TRBJ2-3; CDR3nt: TGTGCCAGCAGCTCCCTGGGATCAGATACGCAGTATTTT; CDR3aa: CASSSLGSDTQYF
abundance: many; v_gene: TRBV11-2; d_gene: -; j_gene: TRBJ1-1; CDR3nt: TGTGCCAGCAGCTTAGACAGGTCTGAAGCTTTCTTT; CDR3aa: CASSLDRSEAFF
abundance: many; v_gene: TRBV7-9; d_gene: -; j_gene: TRBJ1-1; CDR3nt: TGTGCCAGCAGCTTAGCGGGAGAGGGTAAAGCTTTCTTT; CDR3aa: CASSLAGEGKAFF
abundance: many; v_gene: TRBV3-1; d_gene: TRBD2; j_gene: TRBJ2-5; CDR3nt: TGTGCCAGCAGCCAAGAGCTCACTAGCGAAGAGACCCAGTACTTC; CDR3aa: CASSQELTSEETQYF
abundance: few; v_gene: TRBV5-1; d_gene: -; j_gene: TRBJ2-1; CDR3nt: TGCGCCAGCAGCTGGGACGGTAACTCCTACAATGAGCAGTTCTTC; CDR3aa: CASSWDGNSYNEQFF
abundance: many; v_gene: TRBV7-8; d_gene: -; j_gene: TRBJ2-7; CDR3nt: TGTGCCAGCAGCTTAGCGTCGGGGTCCGAGCAGTACTTC; CDR3aa: CASSLASGSEQYF
abundance: -; v_gene: TRBV6-5; d_gene: -; j_gene: TRBJ2-2; CDR3nt: TGTGCCAGCAGTTACTCGACGGGAGCGAACACCGGGGAGCTGTTTTTT; CDR3aa: CASSYSTGANTGELFF
abundance: -; v_gene: TRBV6-2/TRBV6-3; d_gene: -; j_gene: TRBJ2-2; CDR3nt: TGTGCCAGCAGGGGTCAGAGGAACACCGGGGAGCTGTTTTTT; CDR3aa: CASRGQRNTGELFF
abundance: -; v_gene: TRBV20-1; d_gene: TRBD2; j_gene: TRBJ2-7; CDR3nt: TGCAGTGCTAGGGGGGGGACCGGGGATAACTACGAGCAGTACTTC; CDR3aa: CSARGGTGDNYEQYF
abundance: many; v_gene: TRBV30; d_gene: -; j_gene: TRBJ2-7; CDR3nt: TGTGCCTGGATATCGGACGAATCCCGCTACGAGCAGTACTTC; CDR3aa: CAWISDESRYEQYF
abundance: -; v_gene: TRBV7-2; d_gene: -; j_gene: TRBJ2-2; CDR3nt: TGTGCCAGCCGAGGCAGGGCAACCGGGGAGCTGTTTTTT; CDR3aa: CASRGRATGELFF
abundance: many; v_gene: TRBV7-2; d_gene: -; j_gene: TRBJ2-2; CDR3nt: TGTGCCAGCAGCTTTGGGATGCGGGTAGCTACCGGGGAGCTGTTTTTT; CDR3aa: CASSFGMRVATGELFF
abundance: -; v_gene: TRBV6-2/TRBV6-3; d_gene: -; j_gene: TRBJ2-3; CDR3nt: TGTGCCAGCAGTAAGCAGGGCGAGGCAGATACGCAGTATTTT; CDR3aa: CASSKQGEADTQYF
abundance: many; v_gene: TRBV2; d_gene: -; j_gene: TRBJ2-2; CDR3nt: TGTGCCAGCATGTGGGGAACGAACACCGGGGAGCTGTTTTTT; CDR3aa: CASMWGTNTGELFF